This note documents a single T cell receptor (beta chain) sequence. Its antigen is still unknown. Other DNA sequences in this sample translate to the same CDR3. This sample is drawn from a study of cytomegalovirus exposure and HLA in healthy donors. Study information: A prior study identified 120 million or so unique TCR beta sequences from about 179 million T cells.

Both 60 Vbeta primers and 13 Jbeta primers went into the PCR. Some clones are missing from TCRdb's copy, which holds only in-frame ones; the method was immunoSEQ multiplex PCR. The sample holds 70,000 to 95,000 clones, around 62% seen once. V lost 5 bases to trimming and J lost 4 bases; unmatched junction nucleotides: 3. This CDR3 has 13 amino acids. Germline V gene data show CDR1 as MDHEN and CDR2 as SYDVKM. Study-wide points: Follow-up analysis later connected one missense variant in DCLRE1C with trimming of TCR beta V- and J-genes. Segments of the TCR beta V type were, in most cases, productive about 87% or about 30% of the time in an earlier analysis.

Sequencing input: PBMCs. The chain employs TRBV28 and TRBJ1-2; 8 nucleotides agree with TRBD1. The origin of this receptor is a woman younger than 45 in good health and CMV-seropositive. CDR3 sequence reads: CASSPGQVYGYTF. The CDR3 region has the DNA TGTGCCAGCAGTCCGGGACAGGTCTATGGCTACACCTTC.